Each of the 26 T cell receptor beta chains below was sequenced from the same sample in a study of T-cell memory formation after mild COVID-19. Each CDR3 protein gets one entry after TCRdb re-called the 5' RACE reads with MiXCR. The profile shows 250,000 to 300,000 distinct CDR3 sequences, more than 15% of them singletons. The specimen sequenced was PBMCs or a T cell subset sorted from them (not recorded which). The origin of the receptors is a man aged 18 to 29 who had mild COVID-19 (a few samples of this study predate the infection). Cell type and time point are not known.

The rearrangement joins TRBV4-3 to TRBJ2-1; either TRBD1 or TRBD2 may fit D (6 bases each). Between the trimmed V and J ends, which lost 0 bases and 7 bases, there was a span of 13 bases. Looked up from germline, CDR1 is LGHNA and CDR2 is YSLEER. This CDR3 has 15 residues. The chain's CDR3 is CASSQDSGAGNEQFF. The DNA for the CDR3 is TGCGCCAGCAGCCAAGATTCGGGGGCGGGGAATGAGCAGTTCTTC.

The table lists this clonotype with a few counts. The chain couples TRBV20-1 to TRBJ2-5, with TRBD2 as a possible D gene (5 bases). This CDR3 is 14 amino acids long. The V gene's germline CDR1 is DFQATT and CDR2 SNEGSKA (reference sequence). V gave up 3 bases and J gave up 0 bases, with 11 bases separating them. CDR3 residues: CSARGWRDQETQYF. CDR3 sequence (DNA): TGCAGTGCTAGGGGTTGGCGGGACCAAGAGACCCAGTACTTC.

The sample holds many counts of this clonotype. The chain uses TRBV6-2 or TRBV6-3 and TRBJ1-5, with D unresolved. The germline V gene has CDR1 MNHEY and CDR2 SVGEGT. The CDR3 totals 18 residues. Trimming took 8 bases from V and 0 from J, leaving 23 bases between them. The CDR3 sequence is CASPKMPLDLYSNQPQHF. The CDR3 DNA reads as TGTGCCAGCCCCAAGATGCCCCTGGACCTTTATAGCAATCAGCCCCAGCATTTT.

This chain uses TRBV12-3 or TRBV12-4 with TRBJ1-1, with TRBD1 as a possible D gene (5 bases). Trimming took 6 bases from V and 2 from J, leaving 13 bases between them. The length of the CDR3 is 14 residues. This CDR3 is CASSGGGSNTEAFF. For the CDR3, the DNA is TGTGCCAGCAGCGGGGGGGGTTCCAACACTGAAGCTTTCTTT.

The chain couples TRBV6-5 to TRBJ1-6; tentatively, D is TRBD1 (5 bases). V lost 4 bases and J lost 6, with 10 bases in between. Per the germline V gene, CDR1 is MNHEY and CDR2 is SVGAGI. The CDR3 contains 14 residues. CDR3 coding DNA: TGTGCCAGCAGTTCAGGAGGGGTTAATTCACCCCTCCACTTT. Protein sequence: CASSSGGVNSPLHF.

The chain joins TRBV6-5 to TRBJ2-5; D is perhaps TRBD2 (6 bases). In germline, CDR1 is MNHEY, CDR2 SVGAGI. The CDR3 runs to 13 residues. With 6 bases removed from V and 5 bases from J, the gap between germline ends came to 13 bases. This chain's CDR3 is CASRTSGGETQYF. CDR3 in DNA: TGTGCCAGCAGGACTAGTGGTGGGGAGACCCAGTACTTC.

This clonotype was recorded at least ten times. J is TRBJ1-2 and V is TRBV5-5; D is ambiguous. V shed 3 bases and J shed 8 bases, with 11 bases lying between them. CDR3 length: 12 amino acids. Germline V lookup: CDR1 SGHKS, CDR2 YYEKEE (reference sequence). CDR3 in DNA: TGTGCCAGCAGCTACTCCGAACGGGGCTACACCTTC. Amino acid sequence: CASSYSERGYTF.

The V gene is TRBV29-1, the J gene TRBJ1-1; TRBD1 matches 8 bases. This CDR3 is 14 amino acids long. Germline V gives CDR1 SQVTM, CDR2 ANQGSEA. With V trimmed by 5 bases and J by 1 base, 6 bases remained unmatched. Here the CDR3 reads CSVYTGGANTEAFF. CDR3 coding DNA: TGCAGCGTTTACACAGGGGGAGCGAACACTGAAGCTTTCTTT.

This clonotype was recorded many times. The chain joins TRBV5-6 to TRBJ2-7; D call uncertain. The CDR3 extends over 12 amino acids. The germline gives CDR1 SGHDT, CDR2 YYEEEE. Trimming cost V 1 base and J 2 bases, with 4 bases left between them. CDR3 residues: CASSLYTYEQYV. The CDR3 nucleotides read TGTGCCAGCAGCTTGTATACCTACGAGCAGTACGTC.

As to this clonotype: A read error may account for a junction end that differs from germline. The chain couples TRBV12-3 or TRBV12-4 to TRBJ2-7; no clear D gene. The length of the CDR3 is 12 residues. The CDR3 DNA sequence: TGTGCCAGCAGTTTAGGTCGAGCCTCTGGGAACTTC. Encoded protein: CASSLGRASGNF.

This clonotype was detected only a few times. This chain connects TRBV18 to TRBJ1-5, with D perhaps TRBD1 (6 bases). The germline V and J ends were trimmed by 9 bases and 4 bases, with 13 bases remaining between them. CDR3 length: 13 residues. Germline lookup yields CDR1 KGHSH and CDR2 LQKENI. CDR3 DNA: TGTGCCAGTCATGGACAGCTTAATCAGCCCCAGCATTTT. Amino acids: CASHGQLNQPQHF.

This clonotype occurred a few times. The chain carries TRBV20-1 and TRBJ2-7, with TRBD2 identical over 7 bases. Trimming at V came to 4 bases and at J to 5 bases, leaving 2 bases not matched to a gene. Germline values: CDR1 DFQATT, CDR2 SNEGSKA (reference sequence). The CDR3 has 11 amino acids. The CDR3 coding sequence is TGCAGTGCTATGCTAGCGGACGAGCAGTACTTC. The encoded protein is CSAMLADEQYF.

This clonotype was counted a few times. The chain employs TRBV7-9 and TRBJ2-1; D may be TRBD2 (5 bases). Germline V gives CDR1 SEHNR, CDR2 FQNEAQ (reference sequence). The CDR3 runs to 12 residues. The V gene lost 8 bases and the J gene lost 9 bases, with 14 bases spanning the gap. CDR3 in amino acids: CASSIRSGEQFF. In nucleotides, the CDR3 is TGTGCCAGCTCTATCAGGAGCGGTGAGCAGTTCTTC.

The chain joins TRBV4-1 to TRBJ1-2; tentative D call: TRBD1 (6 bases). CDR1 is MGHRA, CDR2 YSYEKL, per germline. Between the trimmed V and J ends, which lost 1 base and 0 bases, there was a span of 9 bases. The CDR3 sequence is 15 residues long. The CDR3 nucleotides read TGCGCCAGCAGCCAAGCGGACAGCTCTAACTATGGCTACACCTTC. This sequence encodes CASSQADSSNYGYTF.

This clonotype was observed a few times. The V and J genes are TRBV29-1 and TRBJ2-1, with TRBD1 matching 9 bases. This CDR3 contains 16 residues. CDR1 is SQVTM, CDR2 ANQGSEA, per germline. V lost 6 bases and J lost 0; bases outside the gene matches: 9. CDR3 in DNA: TGCAGCGTGGTGGGACAGGGTGGAAACTCCTACAATGAGCAGTTCTTC. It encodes CSVVGQGGNSYNEQFF.

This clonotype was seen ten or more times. As DNA, the CDR3 is TGTGCCAGCACCTTGACAGGGAACTATGGCTACACCTTC. It translates to CASTLTGNYGYTF. The gene calls are TRBV7-2 and TRBJ1-2; 7 bases align to TRBD1. V shed 7 bases and J 2 bases; nucleotides not matched to a gene: 4. This CDR3 contains 13 residues. The germline V gene has CDR1 SGHTA and CDR2 FQGNSA.

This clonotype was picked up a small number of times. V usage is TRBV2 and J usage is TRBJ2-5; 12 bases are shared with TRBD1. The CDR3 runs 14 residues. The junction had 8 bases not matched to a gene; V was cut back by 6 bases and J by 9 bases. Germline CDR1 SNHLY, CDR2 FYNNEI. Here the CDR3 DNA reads TGTGCCAGCAGCGACAGGGACAGGGGGCAGGCCCAGTACTTC. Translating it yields CASSDRDRGQAQYF.

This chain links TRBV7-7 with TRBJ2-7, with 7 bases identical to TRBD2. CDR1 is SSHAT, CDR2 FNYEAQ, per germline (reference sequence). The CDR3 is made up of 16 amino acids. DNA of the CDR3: TGTGCTAGCAGCTCGCCAGGCCTAGCGGAGACCTACGAGCAGTACGTC. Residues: CASSSPGLAETYEQYV.

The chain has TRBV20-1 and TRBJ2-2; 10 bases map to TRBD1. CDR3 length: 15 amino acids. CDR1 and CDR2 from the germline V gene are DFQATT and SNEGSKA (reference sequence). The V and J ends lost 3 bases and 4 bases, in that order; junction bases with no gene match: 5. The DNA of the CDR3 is TGCAGTGCTAGGGAGGACAGGGGGGCCACCGGGGAGCTGTTTTTT. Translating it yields CSAREDRGATGELFF.

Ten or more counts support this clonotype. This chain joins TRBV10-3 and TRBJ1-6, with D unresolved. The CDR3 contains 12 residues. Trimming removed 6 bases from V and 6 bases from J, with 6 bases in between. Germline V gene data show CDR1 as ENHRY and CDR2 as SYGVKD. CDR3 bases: TGTGCCATCAGCGCCGCTAATTCACCCCTCCACTTT. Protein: CAISAANSPLHF.

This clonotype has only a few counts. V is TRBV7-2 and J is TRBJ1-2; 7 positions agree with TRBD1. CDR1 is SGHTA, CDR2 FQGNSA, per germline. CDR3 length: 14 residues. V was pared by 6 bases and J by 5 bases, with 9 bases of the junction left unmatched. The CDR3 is CASSFDRVAYGYTF. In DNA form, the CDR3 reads TGTGCCAGCAGTTTCGACAGGGTTGCTTATGGCTACACCTTC.

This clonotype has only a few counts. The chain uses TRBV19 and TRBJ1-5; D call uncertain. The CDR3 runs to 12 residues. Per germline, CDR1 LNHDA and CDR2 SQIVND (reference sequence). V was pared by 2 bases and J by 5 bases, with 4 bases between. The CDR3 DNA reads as TGTGCCAGTAGTATAAGCTATCAGCCCCAGCATTTT. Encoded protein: CASSISYQPQHF.

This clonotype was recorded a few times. CDR3 sequence reads: CASSPLTLTATNTGELFF. The CDR3 DNA reads TGTGCCAGCTCACCACTGACTTTGACCGCCACGAACACCGGGGAGCTGTTTTTT. The chain is built from TRBV18 and TRBJ2-2; D is unresolved. Trimming removed 1 base from V and 0 bases from J, with 15 bases in between. The CDR3 contains 18 residues. Looked up from germline, CDR1 is KGHSH and CDR2 is LQKENI.

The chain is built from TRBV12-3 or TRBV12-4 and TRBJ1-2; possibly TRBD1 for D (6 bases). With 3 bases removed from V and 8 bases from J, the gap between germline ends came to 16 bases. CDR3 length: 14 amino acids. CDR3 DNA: TGTGCCAGCAGTTTTGGGGCAGGGGCTTGGGGCTACACCTTC. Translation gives CASSFGAGAWGYTF.

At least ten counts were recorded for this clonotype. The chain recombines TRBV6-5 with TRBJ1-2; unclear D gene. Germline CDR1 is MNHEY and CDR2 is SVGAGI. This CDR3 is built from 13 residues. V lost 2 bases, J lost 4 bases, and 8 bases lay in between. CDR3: CASSYGGIYGYTF. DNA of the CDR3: TGTGCCAGCAGTTACGGCGGGATCTATGGCTACACCTTC.

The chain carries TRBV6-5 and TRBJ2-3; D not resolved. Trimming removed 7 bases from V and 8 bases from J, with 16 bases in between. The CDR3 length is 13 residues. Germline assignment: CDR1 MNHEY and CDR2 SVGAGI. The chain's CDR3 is CASKPNSGSTQYF. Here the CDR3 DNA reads TGTGCCAGCAAACCGAACTCGGGTTCTACGCAGTATTTT.